A selection of T cell receptor beta chains follows, all from one sample in a study of blood T cell repertoires in COVID-19. The assay was immunoSEQ multiplex PCR, and TCRdb's table has in-frame clones only and misses some. Of about 140,000 clones in the sample, about 84% were seen once. The sequenced sample consisted of PBMCs or T cells enriched from blood (not recorded which). Receptors were obtained from a young woman who had been exposed to COVID-19. CDR3s include the opening cysteine and the closing phenylalanine or tryptophan. The D gene is left open where the match is weak. Size tells how often a clone was seen (once, few, many) or the class of an expanded clone, and some rows leave it out.

CDR3 protein	CDR3 DNA	V gene	clone size	D gene	J gene
CASSHTSFDEQFF	TGTGCCAGCAGCCATACTAGTTTCGATGAGCAGTTCTTC	TRBV7-3	-	-	TRBJ2-1
CASSPRDRGTGANVLTF	TGTGCCAGCAGCCCCCGGGACAGGGGGACGGGGGCCAACGTCCTGACTTTC	TRBV4-2	few	TRBD1	TRBJ2-6
CATSARDRVLGEQYF	TGTGCCACCAGTGCCCGGGACAGGGTGTTGGGCGAGCAGTACTTC	TRBV15	few	TRBD1	TRBJ2-7
CASSLTGSEQYF	TGTGCCAGCAGTTTAACGGGTAGCGAGCAGTACTTC	TRBV27	-	-	TRBJ2-7
CASKFGDRGPEKLFF	TGCGCCAGCAAGTTCGGGGACAGGGGGCCTGAAAAACTGTTTTTT	TRBV5-1	-	TRBD1	TRBJ1-4
CASSVSWTGAGTEAFF	TGTGCCAGCAGTGTATCTTGGACAGGGGCAGGCACTGAAGCTTTCTTT	TRBV2	-	TRBD1	TRBJ1-1
CASSLGAGASNEQFF	TGTGCCAGCAGCTTAGGGGCGGGAGCAAGTAATGAGCAGTTCTTC	TRBV7-9	once	TRBD2	TRBJ2-1
CASRGQGYGYTF	TGTGCCAGCAGGGGACAGGGGTATGGCTACACCTTC	TRBV7-9	-	TRBD1	TRBJ1-2
CASSFAPAGGLDTQYF	-	TRBV12-1	-	-	TRBJ2-3
CASSIFLAEGGYTF	TGTGCCAGTAGTATTTTTCTGGCGGAAGGAGGCTACACCTTC	TRBV19	-	-	TRBJ1-2
CSASEVQRGNTEAFF	TGCAGTGCTAGTGAGGTCCAGCGGGGGAACACTGAAGCTTTCTTT	TRBV20-1	-	-	TRBJ1-1
CASSEVSSQAGRFF	TGTGCCAGCAGTGAAGTAAGCTCTCAGGCAGGAAGGTTCTTC	TRBV2	-	-	TRBJ2-1
CASSREMNTEAFF	TGCGCCAGCAGTCGGGAGATGAACACTGAAGCTTTCTTT	TRBV5-1	-	-	TRBJ1-1
CASSLQGTNEKLFF	TGTGCCAGCTCGCTACAGGGCACTAATGAAAAACTGTTTTTT	TRBV18	-	-	TRBJ1-4
CASSPFRNTEAFF	TGTGCCAGCTCACCATTCAGGAACACTGAAGCTTTCTTT	TRBV18	-	-	TRBJ1-1
CAISEQGGGRPQHF	TGTGCCATCAGTGAACAAGGGGGTGGTCGGCCCCAGCATTTT	TRBV10-3	few	-	TRBJ1-5
CASSDQDRNKQFF	TGTGCCAGCAGTGACCAGGATAGAAATAAGCAGTTCTTC	TRBV2	-	-	TRBJ2-1
CASSLQGGLTEAFF	TGTGCCAGCAGTTTGCAGGGAGGGTTGACTGAAGCTTTCTTT	TRBV27	many	-	TRBJ1-1
CATRTGGFNYGYTF	TGTGCCACACGGACAGGGGGCTTCAACTATGGCTACACCTTC	TRBV5-8	-	TRBD1	TRBJ1-2
CASSPRLAGIQETQYF	TGTGCCAGTAGTCCCAGACTAGCGGGCATACAAGAGACCCAGTACTTC	TRBV19	-	TRBD2	TRBJ2-5
CASSRGLENAQYF	TGTGCCAGCAGCCGCGGACTGGAAAACGCCCAGTACTTC	TRBV7-2	-	-	TRBJ2-5
CASSETYGSSNYGYTF	TGTGCCAGCAGTGAAACTTATGGGAGTTCTAACTATGGCTACACCTTC	TRBV6-1	-	-	TRBJ1-2
CASSSLNRGAGELFF	TGTGCCAGCAGTTCCCTGAACAGGGGCGCCGGGGAGCTGTTTTTT	TRBV6-5	-	TRBD1	TRBJ2-2
CASRGTAHTGELFF	TGTGCCAGCAGAGGGACAGCTCACACCGGGGAGCTGTTTTTT	TRBV25-1	-	TRBD1	TRBJ2-2
CASSQDRVEAFF	TGTGCCAGCAGCCAAGACAGGGTCGAAGCTTTCTTT	TRBV7-9	-	TRBD1	TRBJ1-1
CASSQAADLDSEGYTF	TGTGCCAGCAGCCAAGCGGCCGACTTAGACAGTGAAGGCTACACCTTC	TRBV4-2	few	-	TRBJ1-2
CASSYITGANTEAFF	TGCGCCAGCAGCTACATTACAGGAGCGAACACTGAAGCTTTCTTT	TRBV5-1	-	-	TRBJ1-1
CASSLERARGTEAFF	TGTGCCAGCAGCTTGGAGAGGGCCCGAGGTACTGAAGCTTTCTTT	TRBV5-6	few	-	TRBJ1-1
CATSGTGDTGELFF	TGTGCCACCAGTGGGACAGGGGACACCGGGGAGCTGTTTTTT	TRBV24-1	-	TRBD1	TRBJ2-2
CASSISGVAEKLFF	TGTGCCAGTAGTATATCAGGGGTGGCTGAAAAACTGTTTTTT	TRBV19	-	-	TRBJ1-4
CSARTGPDTQYF	TGCAGCGCCCGGACAGGGCCAGATACGCAGTATTTT	TRBV29-1	-	TRBD1	TRBJ2-3
CASSEWDRGNEQFF	TGTGCCAGCAGTGAGTGGGACAGGGGTAATGAGCAGTTCTTC	TRBV2	-	TRBD1	TRBJ2-1
CASSLEVAGTNNSPLHF	TGTGCCAGCAGCTTAGAGGTTGCAGGGACTAATAATTCACCCCTCCACTTT	TRBV7-2	-	-	TRBJ1-6
CASSYIPTAAGELFF	TGTGCCAGCAGTTACATACCGACAGCCGCCGGGGAGCTGTTTTTT	TRBV2	-	-	TRBJ2-2
CASRQQGAGEKLFF	TGTGCCAGCAGGCAACAGGGGGCGGGGGAAAAACTGTTTTTT	TRBV7-9	-	TRBD1	TRBJ1-4
CASSLGFRLGEQYF	TGTGCCAGCAGCTTAGGTTTCAGGTTAGGCGAGCAGTACTTC	TRBV7-2	-	-	TRBJ2-7
CAWSPAGGGYNEQFF	TGTGCCTGGAGTCCGGCGGGAGGGGGCTACAATGAGCAGTTCTTC	TRBV30	-	TRBD2	TRBJ2-1
CASSSTSGSYNEQFF	TGCGCCAGCAGCTCTACTAGCGGGAGTTACAATGAGCAGTTCTTC	TRBV5-1	-	TRBD2	TRBJ2-1
CASSSPSDRGYEQYF	TGTGCCAGCAGTTCACCTTCGGACAGGGGTTACGAGCAGTACTTC	TRBV28	-	TRBD1	TRBJ2-7
CTSSHWPLAFF	TGCACCAGCAGCCATTGGCCGCTAGCTTTCTTT	TRBV1	-	-	TRBJ1-1
CASSLGRQETQYF	TGTGCCAGCAGTTTGGGCAGGCAAGAGACCCAGTACTTC	TRBV28	-	-	TRBJ2-5
CASSLAPGSVNTGELFF	TGTGCCAGCAGCTTAGCCCCCGGTAGTGTCAACACCGGGGAGCTGTTTTTT	TRBV7-9	-	-	TRBJ2-2
CASRDRQVPYEQYF	TGTGCCAGCAGAGATAGGCAGGTGCCCTACGAGCAGTACTTC	TRBV6-6	few	-	TRBJ2-7
CASSATGQSNSPLHF	TGTGCCAGCAGCGCGACGGGACAAAGCAATTCACCCCTCCACTTT	TRBV11-2	-	-	TRBJ1-6
CSVELYGDTSPFYEQYF	TGCAGCGTTGAATTATATGGGGACACCTCGCCATTCTACGAGCAGTACTTC	TRBV29-1	-	-	TRBJ2-7
CASKRNREEFNEQFF	TGTGCCAGCAAGCGCAACCGGGAGGAGTTCAATGAGCAGTTCTTC	TRBV2	-	TRBD2	TRBJ2-1
CASSTYPGQDEKLFF	TGTGCCAGCAGCACCTACCCGGGACAGGATGAAAAACTGTTTTTT	TRBV7-9	-	TRBD1	TRBJ1-4
CATSGFKAGVTPGELFF	TGTGCCACCAGTGGTTTCAAAGCGGGAGTTACCCCCGGGGAGCTGTTTTTT	TRBV24-1	-	TRBD2	TRBJ2-2
CASSTGGNYGYTF	TGTGCCAGTAGTACGGGAGGGAACTATGGCTACACCTTC	TRBV19	once	-	TRBJ1-2
CASSQTGGVSNTEAFF	TGCGCCAGCAGCCAAACAGGGGGGGTGAGCAACACTGAAGCTTTCTTT	TRBV5-1	-	TRBD1	TRBJ1-1
CAISDRDRGSNTEAFF	TGTGCCATCAGCGACCGGGACAGGGGGTCTAACACTGAAGCTTTCTTT	TRBV10-3	-	TRBD1	TRBJ1-1
CASSQGQGDTQYF	TGCGCCAGCAGCCAAGGACAGGGAGACACGCAGTATTTT	TRBV4-1	-	TRBD1	TRBJ2-3
CSAIRTGGTEAFF	TGCAGCGCCATCCGGACAGGGGGAACTGAAGCTTTCTTT	TRBV29-1	-	TRBD1	TRBJ1-1